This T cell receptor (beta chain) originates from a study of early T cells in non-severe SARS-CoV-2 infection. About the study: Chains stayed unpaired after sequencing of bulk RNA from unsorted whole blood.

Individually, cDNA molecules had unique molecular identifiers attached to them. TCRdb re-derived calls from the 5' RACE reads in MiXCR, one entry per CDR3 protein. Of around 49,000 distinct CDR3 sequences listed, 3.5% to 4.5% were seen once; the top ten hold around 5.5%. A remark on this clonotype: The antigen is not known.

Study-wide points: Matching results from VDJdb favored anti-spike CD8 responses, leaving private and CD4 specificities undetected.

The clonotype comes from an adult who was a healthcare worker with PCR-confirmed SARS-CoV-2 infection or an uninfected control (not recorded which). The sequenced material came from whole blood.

The CDR3 nucleotides are TGCAGTGCTAGAATGGCGGGGGGAAGTAGGATGCAGTATTTT. It codes for CSARMAGGSRMQYF. V usage is TRBV20-1 and J usage is TRBJ2-3, with 8 positions matching TRBD2. CDR1 is DFQATT, CDR2 SNEGSKA, per germline (reference sequence). V shed 2 bases, J shed 11 bases, and the junction held 12 bases outside the gene matches. This CDR3 spans 14 amino acids.